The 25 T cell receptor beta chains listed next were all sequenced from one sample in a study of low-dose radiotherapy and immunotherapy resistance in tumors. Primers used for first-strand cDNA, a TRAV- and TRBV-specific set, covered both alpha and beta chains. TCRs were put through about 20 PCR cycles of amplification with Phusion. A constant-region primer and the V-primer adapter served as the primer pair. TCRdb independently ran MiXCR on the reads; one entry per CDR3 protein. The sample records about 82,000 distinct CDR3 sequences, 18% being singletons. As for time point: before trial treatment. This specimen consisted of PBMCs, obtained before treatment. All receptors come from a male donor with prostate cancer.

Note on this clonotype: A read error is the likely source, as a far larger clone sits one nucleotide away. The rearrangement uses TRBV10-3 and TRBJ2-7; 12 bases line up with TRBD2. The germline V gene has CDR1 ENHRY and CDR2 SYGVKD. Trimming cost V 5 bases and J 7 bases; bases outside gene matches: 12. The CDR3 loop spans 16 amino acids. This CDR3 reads CAISSTSGGSYNEQYF. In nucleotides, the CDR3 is TGTGCCATCAGTTCGACTAGCGGGGGCTCCTACAATGAGCAGTACTTC.

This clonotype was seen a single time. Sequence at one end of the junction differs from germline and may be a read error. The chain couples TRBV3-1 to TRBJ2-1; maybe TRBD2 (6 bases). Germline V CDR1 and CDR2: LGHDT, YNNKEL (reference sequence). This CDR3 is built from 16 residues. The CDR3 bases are TGTGCCGGCAGCCAAGTCGGAGGGAATACCTACAATGAGCAGTTCTTC. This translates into CAGSQVGGNTYNEQFF.

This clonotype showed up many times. The CDR3, as DNA: TGTGCCAGCAGCTCCCGGGACAGGGCGTTTTCACCCCTCCACTTT. This codes for CASSSRDRAFSPLHF. The chain employs TRBV7-2 and TRBJ1-6; 9 bases align to TRBD1. Germline trimming cut 4 bases from V and 9 bases from J; bases unmatched to any gene: 7. The length of the CDR3 is 15 residues. Germline lookup yields CDR1 SGHTA and CDR2 FQGNSA.

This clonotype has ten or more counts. CDR3: CASSMGLRGTQYF. In nucleotides, the CDR3 is TGTGCCAGTAGTATGGGACTCCGGGGGACCCAGTACTTC. The V and J genes are TRBV19 and TRBJ2-5, with D possibly TRBD2 on 6 matching bases. Germline V lookup: CDR1 LNHDA, CDR2 SQIVND (reference sequence). V dropped 3 bases and J dropped 7 bases, with 12 bases sitting between them. The CDR3 has 13 residues.

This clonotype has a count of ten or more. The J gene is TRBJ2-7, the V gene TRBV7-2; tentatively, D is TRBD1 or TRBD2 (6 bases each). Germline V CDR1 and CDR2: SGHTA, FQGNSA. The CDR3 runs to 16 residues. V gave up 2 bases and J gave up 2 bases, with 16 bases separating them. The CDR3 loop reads CASSLRGLATPYEQYF. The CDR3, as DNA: TGTGCCAGCAGCTTACGGGGGCTAGCGACACCCTACGAGCAGTACTTC.

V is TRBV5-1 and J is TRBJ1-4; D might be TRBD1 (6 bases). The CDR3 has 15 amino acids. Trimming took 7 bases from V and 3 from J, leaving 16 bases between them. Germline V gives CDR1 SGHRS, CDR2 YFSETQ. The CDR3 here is CASASLGGPNEKLFF. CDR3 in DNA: TGCGCCAGCGCATCCCTGGGGGGGCCTAATGAAAAACTGTTTTTT.

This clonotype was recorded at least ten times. For the CDR3, the DNA is TGTGCCGGAGGGGGGGGGGGCCCGGTCAATGAGCAGTTCTTC. It codes for CAGGGGGPVNEQFF. This sequence joins TRBV5-4 and TRBJ2-1, with a weak D call TRBD2 (7 bases). The V gene's germline CDR1 is SGHNT and CDR2 YYREEE (reference sequence). Trimming removed 10 bases from V and 6 bases from J, with 20 bases in between. CDR3 length: 14 residues.

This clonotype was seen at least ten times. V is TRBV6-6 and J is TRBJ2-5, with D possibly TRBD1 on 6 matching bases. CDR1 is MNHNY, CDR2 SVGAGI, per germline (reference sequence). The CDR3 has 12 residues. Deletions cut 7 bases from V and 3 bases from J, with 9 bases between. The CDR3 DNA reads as TGTGCCAGCAAACGGACAGAAGAGACCCAGTACTTC. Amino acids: CASKRTEETQYF.

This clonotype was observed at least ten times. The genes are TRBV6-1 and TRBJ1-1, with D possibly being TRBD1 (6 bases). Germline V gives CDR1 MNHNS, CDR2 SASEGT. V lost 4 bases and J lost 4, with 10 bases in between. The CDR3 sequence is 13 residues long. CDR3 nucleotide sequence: TGTGCCAGCAGTGTAGGGGGGGTCACTGAAGCTTTCTTT. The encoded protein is CASSVGGVTEAFF.

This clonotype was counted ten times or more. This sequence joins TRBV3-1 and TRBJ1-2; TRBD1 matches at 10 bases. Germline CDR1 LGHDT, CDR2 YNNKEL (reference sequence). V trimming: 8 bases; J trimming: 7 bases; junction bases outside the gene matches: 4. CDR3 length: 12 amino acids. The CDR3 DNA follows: TGTGCCAGCGGTCGGGACAGGGGTGGCTACACCTTC. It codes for CASGRDRGGYTF.

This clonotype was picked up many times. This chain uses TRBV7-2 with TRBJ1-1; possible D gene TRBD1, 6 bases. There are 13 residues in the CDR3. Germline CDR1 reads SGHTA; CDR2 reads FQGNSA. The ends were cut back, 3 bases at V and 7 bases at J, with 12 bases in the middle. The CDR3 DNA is TGTGCCAGCAGCTTTCGGACAGCGATTGAAGCTTTCTTT. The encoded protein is CASSFRTAIEAFF.

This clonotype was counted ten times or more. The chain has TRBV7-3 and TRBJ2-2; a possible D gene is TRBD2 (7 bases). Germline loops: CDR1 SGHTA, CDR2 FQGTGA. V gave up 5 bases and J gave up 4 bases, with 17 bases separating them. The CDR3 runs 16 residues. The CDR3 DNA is TGTGCCAGCAGCCCCAATCGCGGGGGCGTCACCGGGGAGCTGTTTTTT. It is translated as CASSPNRGGVTGELFF.

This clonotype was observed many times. The CDR3 sequence: CASSAGHFSTEAFF. The CDR3 region has the DNA TGTGCCAGCAGCGCCGGACACTTTTCCACTGAAGCTTTCTTT. The rearrangement links TRBV5-4 to TRBJ1-1, with D tentatively TRBD1 (5 bases). Per germline, CDR1 SGHNT and CDR2 YYREEE (reference sequence). Trimming shortened V by 4 bases and J by 4 bases, and 14 bases separated the two germline ends. The CDR3 length is 14 residues.

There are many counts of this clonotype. The CDR3: CASSHAASTDTQYF. The CDR3 nucleotides are TGTGCCAGCAGCCACGCTGCTAGCACAGATACGCAGTATTTT. This chain connects TRBV5-4 to TRBJ2-3, with D unclear. The CDR3 length is 14 residues. Trimming took 4 bases from V and 0 from J, leaving 9 bases between them. Germline values: CDR1 SGHNT, CDR2 YYREEE (reference sequence).

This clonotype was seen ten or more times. CDR3 sequence (DNA): TGTGCCAGCAGCGTGATCAGGCGGCTCGTGAACGAGCAGTACTTC. It codes for CASSVIRRLVNEQYF. The rearrangement joins TRBV7-2 to TRBJ2-7, with D hard to call. CDR3 size: 15 residues. CDR1 and CDR2 (germline): SGHTA, FQGNSA. V gave up 5 bases and J gave up 5 bases, with 19 bases separating them. Based on the CDR3 plus reference TRBV7-2 and TRBJ2-7, the full variable domain is GAGVSQSPSNKVTEKGKDVELRCDPISGHTALYWYRQSLGQGLEFLIYFQGNSAPDKSGLPSDRFSAERTGGSVSTLTIQRTQQEDSAVYLCASSVIRRLVNEQYFGPGTRLTVT.

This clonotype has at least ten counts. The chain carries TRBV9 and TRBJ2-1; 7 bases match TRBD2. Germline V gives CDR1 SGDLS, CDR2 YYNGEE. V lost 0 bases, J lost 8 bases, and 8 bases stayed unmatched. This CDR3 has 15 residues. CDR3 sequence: CASSVGGRGSDEQFF. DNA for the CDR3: TGTGCCAGCAGCGTAGGGGGGAGGGGCTCTGATGAGCAGTTCTTC.

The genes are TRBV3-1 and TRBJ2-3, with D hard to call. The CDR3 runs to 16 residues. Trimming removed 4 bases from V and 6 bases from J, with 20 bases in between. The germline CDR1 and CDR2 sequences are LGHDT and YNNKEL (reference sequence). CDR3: CASSRDLGIRRDTQYF. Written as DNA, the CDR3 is TGTGCCAGCAGCCGCGACCTAGGTATCCGCCGGGATACGCAGTATTTT.

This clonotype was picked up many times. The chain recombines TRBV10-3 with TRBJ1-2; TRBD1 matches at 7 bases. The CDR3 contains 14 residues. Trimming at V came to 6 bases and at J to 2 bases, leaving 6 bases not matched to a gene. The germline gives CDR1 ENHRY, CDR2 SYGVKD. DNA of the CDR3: TGTGCCATCAGCGAGGGACAGAGAAACTATGGCTACACCTTC. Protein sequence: CAISEGQRNYGYTF.

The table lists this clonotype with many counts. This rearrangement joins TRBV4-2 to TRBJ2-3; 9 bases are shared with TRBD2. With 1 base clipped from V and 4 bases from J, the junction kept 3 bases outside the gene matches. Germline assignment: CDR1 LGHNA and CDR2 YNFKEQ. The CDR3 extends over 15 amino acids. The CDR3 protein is CASSQVAGAADTQYF. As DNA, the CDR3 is TGTGCCAGCAGCCAAGTAGCGGGGGCGGCAGATACGCAGTATTTT.

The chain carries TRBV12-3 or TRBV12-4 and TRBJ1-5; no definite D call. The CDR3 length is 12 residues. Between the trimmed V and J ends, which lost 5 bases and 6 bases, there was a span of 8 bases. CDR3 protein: CASSPLGQPQHF. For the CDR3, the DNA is TGTGCCAGCAGTCCCCTCGGTCAGCCCCAGCATTTT.

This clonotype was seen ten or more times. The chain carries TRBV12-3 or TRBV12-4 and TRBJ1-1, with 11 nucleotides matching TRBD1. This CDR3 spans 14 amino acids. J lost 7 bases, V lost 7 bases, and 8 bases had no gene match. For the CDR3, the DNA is TGTGCCAGCACCCTATCCGGGACAGGGGGTGAAGCTTTCTTT. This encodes CASTLSGTGGEAFF.

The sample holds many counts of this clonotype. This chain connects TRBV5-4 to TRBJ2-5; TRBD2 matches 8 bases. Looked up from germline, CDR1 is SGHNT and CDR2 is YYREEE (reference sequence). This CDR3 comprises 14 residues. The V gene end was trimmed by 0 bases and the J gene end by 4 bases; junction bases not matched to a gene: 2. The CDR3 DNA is TGTGCCAGCAGCTTGGCCAGCGGGGGAGAGACCCAGTACTTC. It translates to CASSLASGGETQYF.

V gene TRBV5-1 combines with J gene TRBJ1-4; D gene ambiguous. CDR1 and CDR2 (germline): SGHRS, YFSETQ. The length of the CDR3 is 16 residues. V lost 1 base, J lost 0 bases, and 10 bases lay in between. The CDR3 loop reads CASSLNLRATNEKLFF. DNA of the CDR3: TGCGCCAGCAGCTTGAATCTCCGGGCAACTAATGAAAAACTGTTTTTT.

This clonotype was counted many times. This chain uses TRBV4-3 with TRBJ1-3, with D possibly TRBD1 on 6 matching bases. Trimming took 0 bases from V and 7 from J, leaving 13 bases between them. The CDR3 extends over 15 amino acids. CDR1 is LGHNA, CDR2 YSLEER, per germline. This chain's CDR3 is CASSQDPRGRNTIYF. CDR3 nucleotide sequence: TGCGCCAGCAGCCAAGACCCCAGGGGTCGGAACACCATATATTTT.

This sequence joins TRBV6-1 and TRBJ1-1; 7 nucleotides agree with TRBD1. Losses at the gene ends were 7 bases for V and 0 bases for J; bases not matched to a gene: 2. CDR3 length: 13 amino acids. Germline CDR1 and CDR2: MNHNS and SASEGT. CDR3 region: CASIGQVNTEAFF. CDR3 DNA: TGTGCCAGCATAGGACAGGTGAACACTGAAGCTTTCTTT.